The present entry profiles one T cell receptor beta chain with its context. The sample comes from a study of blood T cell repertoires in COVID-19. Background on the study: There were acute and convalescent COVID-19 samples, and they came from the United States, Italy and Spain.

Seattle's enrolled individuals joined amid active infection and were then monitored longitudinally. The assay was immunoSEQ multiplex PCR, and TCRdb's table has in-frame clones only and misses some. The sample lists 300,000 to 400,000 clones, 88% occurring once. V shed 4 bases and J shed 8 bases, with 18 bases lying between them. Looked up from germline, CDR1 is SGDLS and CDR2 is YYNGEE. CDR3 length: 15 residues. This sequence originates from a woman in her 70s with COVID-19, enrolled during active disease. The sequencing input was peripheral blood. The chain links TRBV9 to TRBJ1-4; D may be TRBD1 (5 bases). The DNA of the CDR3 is TGTGCCAGCAGCATCTCCGGGACTCAAGAAGAAAAACTGTTTTTT. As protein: CASSISGTQEEKLFF.